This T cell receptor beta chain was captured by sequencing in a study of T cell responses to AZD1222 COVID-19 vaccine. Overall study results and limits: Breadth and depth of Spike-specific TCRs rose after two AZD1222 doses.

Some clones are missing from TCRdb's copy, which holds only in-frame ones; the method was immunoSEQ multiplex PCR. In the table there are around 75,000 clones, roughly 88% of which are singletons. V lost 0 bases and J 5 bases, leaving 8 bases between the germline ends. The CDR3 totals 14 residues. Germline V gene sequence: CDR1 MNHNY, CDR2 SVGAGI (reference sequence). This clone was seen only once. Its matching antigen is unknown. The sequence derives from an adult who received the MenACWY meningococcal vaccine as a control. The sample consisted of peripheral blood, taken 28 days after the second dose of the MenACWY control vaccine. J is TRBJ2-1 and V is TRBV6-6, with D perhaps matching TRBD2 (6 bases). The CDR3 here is CASSYSTGDNEQFF. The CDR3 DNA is TGTGCCAGCAGTTACTCGACGGGGGACAATGAGCAGTTCTTC.